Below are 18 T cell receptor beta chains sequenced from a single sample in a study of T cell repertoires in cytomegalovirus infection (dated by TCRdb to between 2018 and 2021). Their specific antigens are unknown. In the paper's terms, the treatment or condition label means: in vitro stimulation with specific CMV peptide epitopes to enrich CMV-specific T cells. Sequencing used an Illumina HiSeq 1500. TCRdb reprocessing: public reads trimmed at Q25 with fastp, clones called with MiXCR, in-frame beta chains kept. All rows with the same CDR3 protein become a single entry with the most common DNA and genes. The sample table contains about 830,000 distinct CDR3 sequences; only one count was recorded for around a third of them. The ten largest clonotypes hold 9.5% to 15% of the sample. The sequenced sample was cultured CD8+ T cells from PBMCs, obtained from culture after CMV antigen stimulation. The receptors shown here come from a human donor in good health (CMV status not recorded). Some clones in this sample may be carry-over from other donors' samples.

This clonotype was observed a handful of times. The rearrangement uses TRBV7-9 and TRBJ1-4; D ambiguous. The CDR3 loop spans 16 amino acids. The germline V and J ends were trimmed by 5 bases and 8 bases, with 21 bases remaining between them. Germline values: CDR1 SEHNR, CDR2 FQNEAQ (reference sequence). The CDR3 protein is CASSLGVGVEWEKLFF. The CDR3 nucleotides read TGTGCCAGCAGCCTCGGGGTCGGAGTAGAATGGGAAAAACTGTTTTTT.

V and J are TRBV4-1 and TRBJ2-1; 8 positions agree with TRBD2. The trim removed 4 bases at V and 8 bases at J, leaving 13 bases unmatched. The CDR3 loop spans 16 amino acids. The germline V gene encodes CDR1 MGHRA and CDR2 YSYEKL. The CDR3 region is CASSPGGLAGSDEQFF. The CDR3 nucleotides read TGCGCCAGCAGCCCCGGAGGGCTAGCGGGCAGCGATGAGCAGTTCTTC.

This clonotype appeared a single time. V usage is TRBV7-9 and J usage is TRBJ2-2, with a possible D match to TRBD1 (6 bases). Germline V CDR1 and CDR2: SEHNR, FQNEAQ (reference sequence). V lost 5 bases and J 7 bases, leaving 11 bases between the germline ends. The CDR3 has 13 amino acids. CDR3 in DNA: TGTGCCAGCAGCCCAAAGGGGGTCGGGGAGCTGTTTTTT. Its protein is CASSPKGVGELFF.

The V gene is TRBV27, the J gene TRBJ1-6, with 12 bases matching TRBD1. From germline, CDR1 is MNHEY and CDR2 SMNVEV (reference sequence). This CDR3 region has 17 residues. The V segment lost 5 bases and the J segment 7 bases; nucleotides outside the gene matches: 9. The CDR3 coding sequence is TGTGCCAGCAGTCAAACCGGGACAGGGGGCCCAAATTCACCCCTCCACTTT. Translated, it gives CASSQTGTGGPNSPLHF.

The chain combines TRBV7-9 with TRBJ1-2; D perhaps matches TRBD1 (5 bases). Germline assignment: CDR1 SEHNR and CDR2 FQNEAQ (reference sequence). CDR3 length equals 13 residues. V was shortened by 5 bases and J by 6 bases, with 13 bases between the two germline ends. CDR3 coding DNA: TGTGCCAGCAGCCATACCGCCAGGGATGGCTACACCTTC. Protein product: CASSHTARDGYTF. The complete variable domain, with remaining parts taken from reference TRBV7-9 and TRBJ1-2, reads DTGVSQNPRHKITKRGQNVTFRCDPISEHNRLYWYRQTLGQGPEFLTYFQNEAQLEKSRLLSDRFSAERPKGSFSTLEIQRTEQGDSAMYLCASSHTARDGYTFGSGTRLTVV.

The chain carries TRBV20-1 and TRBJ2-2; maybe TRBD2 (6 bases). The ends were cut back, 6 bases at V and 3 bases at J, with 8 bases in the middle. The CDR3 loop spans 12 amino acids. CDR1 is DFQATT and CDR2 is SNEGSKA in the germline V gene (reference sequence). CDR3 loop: CSAGEDTGELFF. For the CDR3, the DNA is TGCAGTGCGGGGGAGGACACCGGGGAGCTGTTTTTT.

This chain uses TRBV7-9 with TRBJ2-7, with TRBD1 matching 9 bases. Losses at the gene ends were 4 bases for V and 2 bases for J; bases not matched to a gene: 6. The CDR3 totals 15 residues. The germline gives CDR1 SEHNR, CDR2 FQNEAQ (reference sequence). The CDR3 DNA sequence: TGTGCCAGCAGCTCAACAGGGGGCAATGCCTACGAGCAGTACGTC. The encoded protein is CASSSTGGNAYEQYV.

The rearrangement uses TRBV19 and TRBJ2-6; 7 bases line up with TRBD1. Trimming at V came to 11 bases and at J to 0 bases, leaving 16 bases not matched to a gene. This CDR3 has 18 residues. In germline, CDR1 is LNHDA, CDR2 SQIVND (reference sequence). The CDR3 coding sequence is TGTGCCCGGCCCTCTAAGGGACAGATAATCTCTGGGGCCAACGTCCTGACTTTC. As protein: CARPSKGQIISGANVLTF.

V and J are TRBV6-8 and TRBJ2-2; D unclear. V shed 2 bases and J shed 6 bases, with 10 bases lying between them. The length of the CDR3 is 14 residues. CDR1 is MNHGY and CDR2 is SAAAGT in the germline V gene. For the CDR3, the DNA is TGTGCCAGCAGTTACAGGGATAACGCCGGGGAGCTGTTTTTT. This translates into CASSYRDNAGELFF.

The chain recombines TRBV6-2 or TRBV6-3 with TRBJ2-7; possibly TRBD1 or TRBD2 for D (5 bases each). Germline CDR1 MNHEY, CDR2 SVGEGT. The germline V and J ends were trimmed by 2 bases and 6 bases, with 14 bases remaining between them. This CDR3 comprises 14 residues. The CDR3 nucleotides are TGTGCCAGCAGTTACCGCCCGGGGCTGGGCGAGCAGTACTTC. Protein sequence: CASSYRPGLGEQYF.

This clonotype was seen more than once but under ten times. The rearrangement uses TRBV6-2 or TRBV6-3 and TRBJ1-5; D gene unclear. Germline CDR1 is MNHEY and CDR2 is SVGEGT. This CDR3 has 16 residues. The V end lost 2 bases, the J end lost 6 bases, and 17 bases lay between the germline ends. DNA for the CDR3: TGTGCCAGCAGTTACCCTCCGTTTCGCACGCGTCAGCCCCAGCATTTT. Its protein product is CASSYPPFRTRQPQHF.

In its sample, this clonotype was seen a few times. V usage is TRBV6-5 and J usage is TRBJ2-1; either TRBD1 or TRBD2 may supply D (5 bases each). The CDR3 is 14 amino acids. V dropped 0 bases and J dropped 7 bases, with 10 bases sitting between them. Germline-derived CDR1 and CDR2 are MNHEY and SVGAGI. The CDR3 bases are TGTGCCAGCAGTTACTCAGCCTGGGGGAATGAGCAGTTCTTC. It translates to CASSYSAWGNEQFF.

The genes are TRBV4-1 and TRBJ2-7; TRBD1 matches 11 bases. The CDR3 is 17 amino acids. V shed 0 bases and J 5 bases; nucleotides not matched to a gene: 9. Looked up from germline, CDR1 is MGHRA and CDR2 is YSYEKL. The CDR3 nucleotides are TGCGCCAGCAGCCAAGAATTTGGGACAGGGGGGGTCCACGAGCAGTACTTC. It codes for CASSQEFGTGGVHEQYF.

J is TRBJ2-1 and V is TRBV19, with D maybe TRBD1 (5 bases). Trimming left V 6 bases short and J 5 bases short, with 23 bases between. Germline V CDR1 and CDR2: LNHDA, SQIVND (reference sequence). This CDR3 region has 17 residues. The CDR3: CASSAASTGYSDNEQFF. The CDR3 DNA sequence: TGTGCCAGTAGCGCGGCGTCCACAGGTTATTCAGACAATGAGCAGTTCTTC.

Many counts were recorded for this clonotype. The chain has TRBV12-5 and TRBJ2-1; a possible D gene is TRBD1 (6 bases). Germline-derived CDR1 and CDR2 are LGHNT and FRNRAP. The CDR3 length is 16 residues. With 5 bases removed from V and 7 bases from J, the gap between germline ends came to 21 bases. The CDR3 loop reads CASGAPPGTPGNEQFF. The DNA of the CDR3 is TGTGCTAGTGGTGCACCCCCCGGGACACCGGGAAATGAGCAGTTCTTC. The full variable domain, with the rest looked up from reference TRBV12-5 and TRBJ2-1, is DARVTQTPRHKVTEMGQEVTMRCQPILGHNTVFWYRQTMMQGLELLAYFRNRAPLDDSGMPKDRFSAEMPDATLATLKIQPSEPRDSAVYFCASGAPPGTPGNEQFFGPGTRLTVL.

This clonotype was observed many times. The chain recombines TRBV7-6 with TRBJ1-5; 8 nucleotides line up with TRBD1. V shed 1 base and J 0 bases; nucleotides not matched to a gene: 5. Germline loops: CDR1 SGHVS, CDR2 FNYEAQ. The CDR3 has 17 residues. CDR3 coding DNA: TGTGCCAGCAGCTTAGGTCAGGGGGCGGTTAGCAATCAGCCCCAGCATTTT. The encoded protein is CASSLGQGAVSNQPQHF.

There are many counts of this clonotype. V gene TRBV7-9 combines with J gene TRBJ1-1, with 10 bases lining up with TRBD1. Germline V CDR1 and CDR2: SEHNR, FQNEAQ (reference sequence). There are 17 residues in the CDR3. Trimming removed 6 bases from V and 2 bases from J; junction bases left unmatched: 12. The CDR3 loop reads CASSFGGTGVTNTEAFF. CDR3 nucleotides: TGTGCCAGCAGTTTTGGGGGGACAGGGGTAACCAACACTGAAGCTTTCTTT.

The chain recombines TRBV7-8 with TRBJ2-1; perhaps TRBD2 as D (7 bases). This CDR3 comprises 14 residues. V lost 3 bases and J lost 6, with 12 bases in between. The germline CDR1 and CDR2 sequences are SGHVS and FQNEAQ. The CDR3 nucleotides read TGTGCCAGCAGCTTTGAGGGGGGGGCCAATGAGCAGTTCTTC. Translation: CASSFEGGANEQFF.